The source of this T cell receptor beta chain is a study of blood T cell repertoires in COVID-19. Across the study: Sites across the United States, Italy and Spain contributed samples from acute and convalescent COVID-19. From T cells, B-cell-depleted T cells, or PBMCs came the material, which was cDNA or gDNA.

In the authors' methods: Scientists estimated how many nucleated cells there were by amplifying reference gene primers. Generated by immunoSEQ multiplex PCR, the TCRdb table keeps only in-frame clones and is missing some. Clone size and the V and J calls come from that table; the DNA yielded D and trimming. The sample contains approximately 200,000 clones, about four fifths of which appear only once. Trimming removed 0 bases from V and 8 bases from J, with 7 bases in between. Looked up from germline, CDR1 is WSHSY and CDR2 is SAAADI. The CDR3 contains 12 residues. The gene calls are TRBV10-2 and TRBJ1-1; D uncertain. The sequence was obtained from a young woman who had recovered from COVID-19. Material for sequencing was peripheral blood. The CDR3 protein is CASSESSGEAFF. The DNA for the CDR3 is TGCGCCAGCAGTGAGTCGAGCGGGGAAGCTTTCTTT.